The text below deals with one T cell receptor beta chain. This sample is part of a study of blood T cell repertoires in COVID-19. About the study: Sites in the United States, Italy and Spain provided acute and convalescent COVID-19 samples. Sample material is recorded as cDNA or gDNA derived from T cells, B-cell-depleted T cells, or PBMCs.

As handled by the study authors: How many nucleated cells were present was estimated from reference gene primer amplification. Profiling relied on immunoSEQ multiplex PCR, and the TCRdb table lists in-frame clones only, not all of them. The V and J calls and clone size come from that table; D and trimming were worked out from the DNA. The table lists 200,000 or so clones, more than 65% of them singletons. The CDR3 is 18 residues long. Germline trimming cut 5 bases from V and 0 bases from J; bases unmatched to any gene: 12. Germline values: CDR1 LGHDT, CDR2 YNNKEL (reference sequence). The gene calls are TRBV3-1 (or the pseudogene TRBV3-2) and TRBJ1-4, with 7 bases identical to TRBD1. This clonotype was sampled from a human donor in a cohort sampled during active COVID-19. The sample taken for sequencing was peripheral blood. The DNA for the CDR3 is TGTGCCAGCAGCACCGGGACAGCGTCTTTTGCAACTAATGAAAAACTGTTTTTT. It translates to CASSTGTASFATNEKLFF.